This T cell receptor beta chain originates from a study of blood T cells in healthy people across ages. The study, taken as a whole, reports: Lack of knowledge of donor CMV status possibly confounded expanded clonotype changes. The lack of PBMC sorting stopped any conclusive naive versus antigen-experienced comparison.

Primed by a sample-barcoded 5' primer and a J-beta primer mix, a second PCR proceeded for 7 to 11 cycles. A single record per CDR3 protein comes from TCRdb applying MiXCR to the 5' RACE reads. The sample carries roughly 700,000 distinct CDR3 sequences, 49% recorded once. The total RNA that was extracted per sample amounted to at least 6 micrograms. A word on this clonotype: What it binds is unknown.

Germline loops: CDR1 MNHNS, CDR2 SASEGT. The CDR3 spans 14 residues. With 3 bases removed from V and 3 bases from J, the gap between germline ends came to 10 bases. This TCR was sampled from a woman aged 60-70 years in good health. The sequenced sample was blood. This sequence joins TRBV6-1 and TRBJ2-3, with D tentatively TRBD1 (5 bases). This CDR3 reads CASSDVGVTDTQYF. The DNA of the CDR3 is TGTGCCAGCAGTGATGTAGGGGTAACAGATACGCAGTATTTT.